Listed here are 11 T cell receptor beta chains from one sample, sequenced in a study of chemoradiotherapy in HPV16-positive cancers. The data were produced by immunoSEQ multiplex PCR, yet TCRdb's version contains in-frame clones alone and is incomplete. The sample contains 4,000 to 5,000 clones, roughly 95% of which appear only once. The source material was tumor tissue, sampled from a patient who underwent chemoradiotherapy. These receptors were taken from a human donor with HPV-associated anogenital cancer.

The chain couples TRBV2 to TRBJ2-6; TRBD1 matches 7 bases. V shed 6 bases, J shed 2 bases, and the junction held 13 bases outside the gene matches. Per germline, CDR1 SNHLY and CDR2 FYNNEI. CDR3 size: 18 residues. The CDR3 region has the DNA TGTGCCAGCAGAAAGGGACAGCTACCCAGCCCTGGGGCCAACGTCCTGACTTTC. Translation: CASRKGQLPSPGANVLTF.

The V and J genes are TRBV5-1 and TRBJ1-2; 9 bases agree with TRBD1. Per the germline V gene, CDR1 is SGHRS and CDR2 is YFSETQ. The CDR3 sequence is 16 residues long. Losses at the gene ends were 1 base for V and 4 bases for J; bases not matched to a gene: 8. The CDR3 DNA follows: TGCGCCAGCAGCTTGCCGGTTGGGACAGGGACCTATGGCTACACCTTC. As protein: CASSLPVGTGTYGYTF. Combining the CDR3 with reference TRBV5-1 and TRBJ1-2 gives the whole variable domain KAGVTQTPRYLIKTRGQQVTLSCSPISGHRSVSWYQQTPGQGLQFLFEYFSETQRNKGNFPGRFSGRQFSNSRSEMNVSTLELGDSALYLCASSLPVGTGTYGYTFGSGTRLTVV.

The V gene is TRBV29-1, the J gene TRBJ1-2, with D hard to call. The CDR3 loop spans 13 amino acids. CDR1 is SQVTM, CDR2 ANQGSEA, per germline. Trimming pared 7 bases from V and 4 bases from J, leaving 16 bases between. The CDR3 is CSAEGLVGYGYTF. The CDR3 DNA sequence: TGCAGCGCTGAGGGCCTCGTTGGCTATGGCTACACCTTC.

The V and J genes are TRBV6-1 and TRBJ1-1; D unclear. V was cut by 1 base and J by 6 bases, with 12 bases left in between. CDR1 is MNHNS and CDR2 is SASEGT in the germline V gene. CDR3 length: 14 amino acids. CDR3 sequence (DNA): TGTGCCAGCAGTGAAGTATGGTCAGGAGCTGAAGCTTTCTTT. Its protein product is CASSEVWSGAEAFF.

The chain has TRBV6-5 and TRBJ1-1; maybe TRBD1 (6 bases). This CDR3 has 15 amino acids. In germline, CDR1 is MNHEY, CDR2 SVGAGI. Trimming left V 6 bases short and J 0 bases short, with 14 bases between. CDR3 nucleotides: TGTGCCAGCAGCAAAGGACAGCTCATGAACACTGAAGCTTTCTTT. Translated, it gives CASSKGQLMNTEAFF.

V and J are TRBV28 and TRBJ1-2; 8 bases match TRBD1. Looked up from germline, CDR1 is MDHEN and CDR2 is SYDVKM. The CDR3 has 16 amino acids. The V gene end was trimmed by 5 bases and the J gene end by 4 bases; junction bases not matched to a gene: 12. The CDR3 loop is CASSVGGTGGGYGYTF. CDR3 DNA: TGTGCCAGCAGTGTTGGGGGGACAGGAGGTGGCTATGGCTACACCTTC.

The chain links TRBV10-1 to TRBJ2-2; the D is unclear. Germline CDR1 and CDR2: WNHNN and SYGVQD (reference sequence). V was shortened by 6 bases and J by 5 bases, with 10 bases between the two germline ends. The CDR3 is 13 amino acids. This chain's CDR3 is CASRATETGELFF. The CDR3 DNA follows: TGCGCCAGCAGGGCTACGGAAACCGGGGAGCTGTTTTTT.

The chain links TRBV6-6 to TRBJ1-1; D is possibly TRBD1 (5 bases). Germline-derived CDR1 and CDR2 are MNHNY and SVGAGI (reference sequence). V was pared by 5 bases and J by 0 bases, with 10 bases between. The CDR3 contains 14 residues. The CDR3 loop is CASSTGTVNTEAFF. The CDR3 DNA reads TGTGCCAGCAGTACCGGGACGGTGAACACTGAAGCTTTCTTT.

The rearrangement links TRBV30 to TRBJ1-2; 8 nucleotides line up with TRBD1. Looked up from germline, CDR1 is GTSNPN and CDR2 is SVGIG (reference sequence). V gave up 2 bases and J gave up 4 bases; unmatched junction bases: 6. The CDR3 sequence is 14 residues long. The CDR3 nucleotides read TGTGCCTGGAGTTGGGACAGGCGTATCTATGGCTACACCTTC. Amino acid sequence: CAWSWDRRIYGYTF.

In this sample, this clone turned up once. The J gene is TRBJ1-2, the V gene TRBV5-1, with a weak D call TRBD1 (5 bases). The CDR3 totals 15 residues. V was clipped by 4 bases and J by 7 bases, with 20 bases between them. Per germline, CDR1 SGHRS and CDR2 YFSETQ. In DNA, the CDR3 is TGCGCCAGCAGCATTGGTGGGGGAAGATCGGGTGGCTACACCTTC. Its translation is CASSIGGGRSGGYTF.

This clone was picked up one time. The genes are TRBV6-6 and TRBJ1-1; D remains ambiguous. The V end was cut by 5 bases, the J end by 1 base, with 8 bases between. The CDR3 loop spans 13 amino acids. CDR1 MNHNY and CDR2 SVGAGI come from the germline V gene (reference sequence). CDR3 loop: CASSPQPNTEAFF. CDR3 DNA sequence: TGTGCCAGCAGTCCTCAACCGAACACTGAAGCTTTCTTT.